This T cell receptor beta chain was profiled in a study of shared clonotypes between healthy human individuals. The study, taken as a whole, reports: Naive subsets typically showed greater estimated richness than memory subsets.

J lost 4 bases, V lost 6 bases, and 3 bases had no gene match. The CDR3 has 14 amino acids. CDR1 is SGHDN and CDR2 is FVKESK in the germline V gene. Sorted subsets were amplified in replicate PCRs using 200 to 250 ng DNA, about 30,000 T cell genomes. Clones were read by immunoSEQ multiplex PCR, and TCRdb kept only the in-frame ones, dropping some. The repertoire consists of under 2,000,000 clones, with approximately 95% occurring once and the leading ten covering approximately 1%. A remark on this clone: The antigen remains undetermined.

Positive CCR7 selection of CD45RO-negative cells yielded the naive CD8 cells, and terminally differentiated effector memory CD45RA+ cells were excluded. This chain links TRBV14 with TRBJ2-7; 13 nucleotides match TRBD2. The specimen was naive CD8+ T cells sorted from blood. The source of this sequence is a man between 18 and 35 years old in good health. The CDR3 DNA follows: TGTGCCAGCAGTCCGACTAGCGGGGGGTACGAGCAGTACTTC. This sequence encodes CASSPTSGGYEQYF.